This TCR beta chain was recorded in a study of T-cell reconstitution after alpha-beta-depleted transplantation in children. The TCRbeta library was prepared with unique molecular identifiers. TCRdb redid the calling of the PCR reads with MiXCR, one entry per CDR3 protein. The sample shows approximately 390,000 distinct CDR3 sequences, roughly a tenth of them seen only once. Sequenced here: PBMCs from the stem cell graft donor, sampled from the stem cell graft. The receptor was isolated from a human donor who donated a stem cell graft to a child with acute myeloid leukemia.

The CDR3 DNA follows: TGTGCCAGCTCACCAGGGACAGCCTCCTTCTCCGACGGCTACACCTTC. It yields the protein CASSPGTASFSDGYTF. The chain combines TRBV18 with TRBJ1-2, with TRBD1 matching 7 bases. Germline V gene lookup returns CDR1 KGHSH and CDR2 LQKENI. The CDR3 totals 16 residues. Losses at the gene ends were 2 bases for V and 8 bases for J; bases not matched to a gene: 14.